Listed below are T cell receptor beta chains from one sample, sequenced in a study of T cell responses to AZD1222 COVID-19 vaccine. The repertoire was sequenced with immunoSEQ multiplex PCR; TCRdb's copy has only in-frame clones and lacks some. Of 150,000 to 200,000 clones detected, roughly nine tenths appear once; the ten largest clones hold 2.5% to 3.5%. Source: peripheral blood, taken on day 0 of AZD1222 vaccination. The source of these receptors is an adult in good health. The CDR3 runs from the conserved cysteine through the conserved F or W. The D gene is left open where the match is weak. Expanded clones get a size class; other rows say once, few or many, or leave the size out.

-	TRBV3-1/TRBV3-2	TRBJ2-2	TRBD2	CASSQDPGGTGELFF	TGTGCCAGCAGCCAAGATCCGGGAGGCACCGGGGAGCTGTTTTTT
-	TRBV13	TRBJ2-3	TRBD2	CASRASGGEFPSTDTQYF	TGTGCCAGCAGGGCTAGCGGGGGTGAATTCCCTAGCACAGATACGCAGTATTTT
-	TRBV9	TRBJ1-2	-	CASRSPSGYTF	TGTGCCAGCAGATCCCCCTCGGGCTACACCTTC
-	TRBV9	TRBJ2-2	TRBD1	CASSVEGTAGELFF	TGTGCCAGCAGCGTAGAGGGGACAGCTGGGGAGCTGTTTTTT
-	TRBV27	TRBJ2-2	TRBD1	CASRRDRGRDGELFF	TGTGCCAGCAGACGAGACAGGGGGCGAGACGGGGAGCTGTTTTTT
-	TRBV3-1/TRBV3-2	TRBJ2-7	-	CASSQAGGYPYEQYF	TGTGCCAGCAGCCAGGCCGGGGGCTATCCCTACGAGCAGTACTTC
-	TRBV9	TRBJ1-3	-	CASSVARAGTGNTIYF	TGTGCCAGCAGCGTAGCTAGGGCAGGGACTGGAAACACCATATATTTT
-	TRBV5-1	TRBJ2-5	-	CASSLPAPGPGETQYF	TGCGCCAGCAGCTTGCCGGCCCCGGGGCCAGGGGAGACCCAGTACTTC
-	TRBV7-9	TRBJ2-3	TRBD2	CASRTGTSGWTDTQYF	TGTGCCAGCAGAACCGGGACTAGCGGGTGGACAGATACGCAGTATTTT
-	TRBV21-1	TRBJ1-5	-	CASSEDRAHQPQHF	TGTGCCAGCAGCGAAGACAGGGCCCATCAGCCCCAGCATTTT
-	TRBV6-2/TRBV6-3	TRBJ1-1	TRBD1	CASSYSTGLTEAFF	TGTGCCAGCAGTTACTCGACAGGGCTCACTGAAGCTTTCTTT
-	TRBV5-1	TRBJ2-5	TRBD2	CASSPRTSGGRKETQYF	TGCGCCAGCAGCCCGAGGACTAGCGGGGGGCGTAAAGAGACCCAGTACTTC
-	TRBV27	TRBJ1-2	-	CASSRPGQLYGYTF	TGTGCCAGCAGTAGACCGGGCCAGCTTTATGGCTACACCTTC
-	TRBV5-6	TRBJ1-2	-	CASRSQGRDGYTF	TGTGCCAGCAGGTCACAGGGTCGCGATGGCTACACCTTC
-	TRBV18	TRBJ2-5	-	CASSQRETETQYF	TGTGCCAGCTCCCAAAGGGAGACCGAGACCCAGTACTTC
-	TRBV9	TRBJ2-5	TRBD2	CASSVAASGGLQETQYF	TGTGCCAGCAGCGTAGCGGCTAGCGGGGGCCTCCAAGAGACCCAGTACTTC
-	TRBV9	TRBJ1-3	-	CASSVAPSNGGNTIYF	TGTGCCAGCAGCGTAGCCCCCTCTAACGGGGGAAACACCATATATTTT
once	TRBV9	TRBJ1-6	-	CASSDGTANSPLHF	TGTGCCAGCAGCGACGGGACGGCCAATTCACCCCTCCACTTT
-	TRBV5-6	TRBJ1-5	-	CASSLDNQPQHF	TGTGCCAGCAGCTTGGACAATCAGCCCCAGCATTTT
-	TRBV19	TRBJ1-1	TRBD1	CASSLRQGARTEAFF	TGTGCCAGTAGTCTACGACAGGGGGCGCGGACTGAAGCTTTCTTT
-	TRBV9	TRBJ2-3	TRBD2	CASSALAGEGTDTQYF	TGTGCCAGCAGCGCCCTAGCGGGGGAAGGCACAGATACGCAGTATTTT
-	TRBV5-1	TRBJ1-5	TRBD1	CASSLDRGHGQPQHF	TGCGCCAGCAGTTTAGACAGGGGGCACGGTCAGCCCCAGCATTTT
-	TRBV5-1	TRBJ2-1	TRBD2	CASSLYIRGLGVGDEQFF	TGCGCCAGCAGCTTGTATATTCGGGGACTAGGGGTGGGGGATGAGCAGTTCTTC
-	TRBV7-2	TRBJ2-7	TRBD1	CASSSDRDLHEQYF	TGTGCCAGCAGCTCAGACAGGGATTTACACGAGCAGTACTTC
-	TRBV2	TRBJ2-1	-	CASSDSREVFREVSYNEQFF	TGTGCCAGCAGTGATAGCAGGGAGGTATTTAGAGAGGTGTCCTACAATGAGCAGTTCTTC
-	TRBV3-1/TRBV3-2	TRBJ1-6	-	CASSPRVPYNSPLHF	TGTGCCAGCAGCCCCCGGGTCCCCTATAATTCACCCCTCCACTTT
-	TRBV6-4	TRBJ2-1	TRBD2	CASSATGTSGEQFF	TGTGCCAGCAGTGCGACCGGGACTAGCGGTGAGCAGTTCTTC